This TCR beta chain comes out of a study of read filtering for tumor transcriptome and immune sequencing. Study-level background: Patients were 17 male and about 15 female, mean age around 67 years, range 47 to 80. General study findings and limits: In IR-seq, single-read clonotypes were approximately 83% of clonotypes but 3.5% to 4% of reads. The CD138-negative fraction was mixed bone marrow immune cells, not pure T cells.

This library used about 360 ng RNA and molecular barcoded adaptors spanning alpha/delta and beta/gamma chains. In TCRdb, the reads were re-called with MiXCR into one record per CDR3 protein. The sample lists about 63,000 distinct CDR3 sequences, approximately 14% seen once, with approximately 47% in the top ten. Germline V gene sequence: CDR1 MNHEY, CDR2 SMNVEV (reference sequence). This CDR3 has 14 amino acids. This clonotype was found once. Its antigen remains unknown. One end of the junction does not line up with germline, which may come from a read error. This TCR came from a donor at least 40 years old with multiple myeloma. Input material: a population of CD138-negative cells sorted from bone marrow. The V gene is TRBV27, the J gene TRBJ2-7; D is unclear. The CDR3 reads CASSLEAFSYEQYF. The CDR3 DNA follows: TGTGCCAGTAGTTTAGAGGCGTTTTCCTACGAGCAGTACTTC.